Each of the 19 T cell receptor beta chains below was sequenced from the same sample in a study of prognosis after radiotherapy for stage I lung cancer. Genomic DNA was subjected to two-round multiplex PCR for amplification of TCR beta CDR3. Primers (each specific to one TRBV or TRBJ gene) were used in first-round PCR. TCRdb re-analysed the multiplex PCR reads in MiXCR, keeping a single row per CDR3 protein. The sample includes 30,000 to 40,000 distinct CDR3 sequences, less than 25% of them seen just once. The sequences come from PBMCs, collected before or after stereotactic body radiation therapy (not recorded which). Every receptor here comes from a donor aged 50 or older with non-small cell lung cancer.

This clonotype was picked up many times. The chain uses TRBV4-1 and TRBJ2-7; D might be TRBD1 (6 bases). V was cut by 5 bases and J by 4 bases, with 21 bases left in between. This CDR3 spans 16 amino acids. Germline V lookup: CDR1 MGHRA, CDR2 YSYEKL. The CDR3 loop reads CASSFTRTAVSYEQYF. Written as DNA, the CDR3 is TGCGCCAGCAGCTTTACGAGGACAGCCGTATCTTACGAGCAGTACTTC.

In this sample, this clonotype turned up many times. The V and J genes are TRBV5-1 and TRBJ2-7; 9 bases agree with TRBD1. The germline CDR1 and CDR2 sequences are SGHRS and YFSETQ. Losses at the gene ends were 4 bases for V and 5 bases for J; bases not matched to a gene: 13. The CDR3 extends over 16 amino acids. CDR3 in DNA: TGCGCCAGCAGCCCGACACCCCGGGACAGGGCTAACGAGCAGTACTTC. Its translation is CASSPTPRDRANEQYF.

This clonotype has a count of ten or more. The chain couples TRBV7-9 to TRBJ2-7; TRBD1 is a possible D gene (5 bases). Trimming stripped 7 bases from V and 4 bases from J, with 8 bases between. The germline V gene has CDR1 SEHNR and CDR2 FQNEAQ (reference sequence). This CDR3 is built from 11 residues. CDR3 amino acids: CASTPGYEQYF. The CDR3 nucleotides read TGTGCCAGCACCCCAGGGTACGAGCAGTACTTC.

This clonotype was seen many times. This sequence joins TRBV5-1 and TRBJ2-6; 10 bases agree with TRBD1. The CDR3 length is 16 residues. The germline V gene encodes CDR1 SGHRS and CDR2 YFSETQ. V lost 4 bases to trimming and J lost 4 bases; unmatched junction nucleotides: 5. The CDR3 here is CASSGGQGSGANVLTF. The CDR3 nucleotides are TGCGCCAGCAGCGGGGGACAGGGGTCCGGGGCCAACGTCCTGACTTTC.

This clonotype ranks as medium-sized. The rearrangement links TRBV20-1 to TRBJ1-6; D may be TRBD1 (5 bases). CDR3 length equals 13 residues. The germline V gene has CDR1 DFQATT and CDR2 SNEGSKA (reference sequence). The germline V and J ends were trimmed by 1 base and 6 bases, with 7 bases remaining between them. CDR3 sequence reads: CSARGDLNSPLHF. Written as DNA, the CDR3 is TGCAGTGCTAGAGGGGACCTTAATTCACCCCTCCACTTT.

Many counts were recorded for this clonotype. The chain uses TRBV14 and TRBJ2-1; D possibly uses TRBD1 or TRBD2 (6 bases each). The germline V gene has CDR1 SGHDN and CDR2 FVKESK. Trimming took off 6 bases at V and 3 bases at J, with 9 bases between the two ends. This CDR3 region has 13 residues. In DNA, the CDR3 is TGTGCCAGCAGTAGGGGGGTCTACAATGAGCAGTTCTTC. Translating gives CASSRGVYNEQFF.

On this clonotype: This may come from a read error, since a much larger clone is one base off. V is TRBV30 and J is TRBJ1-1, with D possibly matching TRBD1 (6 bases). Germline V gene sequence: CDR1 GTSNPN, CDR2 SVGIG (reference sequence). Trimming took off 5 bases at V and 4 bases at J, with 20 bases between the two ends. CDR3 length equals 15 residues. The CDR3 is CAWVRDTQLRTEAFF. The CDR3 coding sequence is TGTGCCTGGGTTCGGGACACACAGCTCCGCACTGAAGCTTTCTTT.

A word on this clonotype: Given a far larger clone just one base away, this is likely a sequencing read error. This chain uses TRBV6-4 with TRBJ2-1; no clear D. CDR3 size: 15 residues. Germline CDR1 reads MRHNA; CDR2 reads SNTAGT. Trimming shortened V by 6 bases and J by 4 bases, and 16 bases separated the two germline ends. The CDR3 sequence: CASSPYSGGYNEQFF. CDR3 DNA: TGTGCCAGCAGCCCTTATTCGGGTGGGTACAATGAGCAGTTCTTC.

V is TRBV30 and J is TRBJ2-5; D is ambiguous. The CDR3 consists of 15 residues. V was shortened by 0 bases and J by 2 bases, with 13 bases between the two germline ends. Looked up from germline, CDR1 is GTSNPN and CDR2 is SVGIG (reference sequence). The CDR3 nucleotides are TGTGCCTGGAGTGTAATTGGACGGCTACAAGAGACCCAGTACTTC. It specifies CAWSVIGRLQETQYF.

This clonotype has at least ten counts. The V gene is TRBV2, the J gene TRBJ1-2, with 10 bases that match TRBD1. CDR1 and CDR2 from the germline V gene are SNHLY and FYNNEI. This CDR3 comprises 14 residues. With V trimmed by 7 bases and J by 8 bases, 10 bases remained unmatched. The CDR3 spells CASTDRGQGGGYTF. The CDR3 region has the DNA TGTGCCAGCACTGACAGGGGGCAAGGGGGAGGCTACACCTTC.

Many counts were recorded for this clonotype. This chain uses TRBV11-2 with TRBJ1-6; D might be TRBD1 (5 bases). The CDR3 runs to 14 residues. Germline CDR1 SGHAT, CDR2 FQNNGV. With 3 bases removed from V and 9 bases from J, the gap between germline ends came to 12 bases. This CDR3 is CASSFGDGRSPLHF. CDR3 sequence (DNA): TGTGCCAGCAGCTTTGGGGACGGACGTTCACCCCTCCACTTT.

About this clonotype: Its ends do not fully match the called genes, so a read error is possible. V gene TRBV6-2 or TRBV6-3 combines with J gene TRBJ1-5; perhaps TRBD1 as D (6 bases). This CDR3 region has 15 residues. Germline CDR1 is MNHEY and CDR2 is SVGEGT. This CDR3 reads CASRGARGPEPPQHF. As DNA, the CDR3 is TGTGCAAGCAGAGGGGCCAGGGGACCCGAACCGCCCCAGCATTTT.

A few counts support this clonotype. This may be a read error: a much more frequent sequence differs by one nucleotide. J is TRBJ1-6 and V is TRBV16; D remains unclear. V was clipped by 3 bases and J by 14 bases, with 11 bases between them. This CDR3 has 12 amino acids. Germline assignment: CDR1 KGHSY and CDR2 FQNENV. The CDR3 nucleotides are TGTGCCAGCAGCCATTCCCTGTTGGCCCTCCACTTT. This encodes CASSHSLLALHF.

Many counts were recorded for this clonotype. V gene TRBV10-2 combines with J gene TRBJ2-7, with TRBD2 as a possible D gene (6 bases). Germline CDR1 WSHSY, CDR2 SAAADI. The CDR3 has 14 residues. Trimming removed 3 bases at V and 6 bases at J, with 15 bases between. CDR3 bases: TGCGCCAGCAGTGAAACTAGCTTGCCGGGCGAGCAGTACTTC. This gives the protein CASSETSLPGEQYF.

This clonotype has ten or more counts. This chain's CDR3 is CASSRSGLGSYEQYF. In nucleotides, the CDR3 is TGTGCCAGCAGCCGTAGCGGGCTTGGCTCCTACGAGCAGTACTTC. V usage is TRBV28 and J usage is TRBJ2-7, with 7 positions matching TRBD2. V lost 6 bases, J lost 0 bases, and 8 bases stayed unmatched. This CDR3 comprises 15 residues. Germline values: CDR1 MDHEN, CDR2 SYDVKM.

For this clonotype: An end of the junction differs from the germline gene, which may be a read error. This rearrangement joins TRBV6-1 to TRBJ2-7, with a weak D call TRBD1 (5 bases). The V gene's germline CDR1 is MNHNS and CDR2 SASEGT. This CDR3 is 20 amino acids long. The CDR3 coding sequence is TGTGCCTGCAGCTTCTACCTTGGCAGGGCAGTTACGCATTTCTCCTACGAGCAGTACTTC. It encodes CACSFYLGRAVTHFSYEQYF.

A few counts support this clonotype. Written as DNA, the CDR3 is TGTGCCAGCAGCTTGAACGGGGGGAGTGAAAAACTGTTTTTT. Amino acid sequence: CASSLNGGSEKLFF. The chain carries TRBV7-9 and TRBJ1-4, with D perhaps TRBD1 (5 bases). Germline CDR1 and CDR2: SEHNR and FQNEAQ (reference sequence). The V end was cut by 3 bases, the J end by 7 bases, with 12 bases between. This CDR3 spans 14 amino acids.

A note on this clonotype: The conserved phenylalanine or tryptophan is not found at the CDR3 terminus, so this likely reflects a read error. J is TRBJ2-1 and V is TRBV12-3 or TRBV12-4, with D unclear. The CDR3 is made up of 16 amino acids. V was shortened by 7 bases and J by 6 bases, with 22 bases between the two germline ends. The CDR3 region is CASIDRFRVPLNEQFV. The CDR3, as DNA: TGTGCCAGCATCGATCGTTTCCGGGTCCCCCTCAATGAGCAGTTCGTC.

This clonotype was counted ten times or more. The J gene is TRBJ1-2, the V gene TRBV9; D may be TRBD1 (5 bases). V was pared by 4 bases and J by 2 bases, with 15 bases between. CDR1 SGDLS and CDR2 YYNGEE come from the germline V gene. The CDR3 sequence is 15 residues long. Here the CDR3 reads CASSPSSGGNYGYTF. Here the CDR3 DNA reads TGTGCCAGCAGCCCCTCCTCCGGGGGGAACTATGGCTACACCTTC.